This is a list of T cell receptor beta chains from one sample in a study of blood T cell repertoires in COVID-19. Libraries were prepared by immunoSEQ multiplex PCR; TCRdb keeps only in-frame clonotypes and omits some of them. The sample consists of 90,000 to 100,000 clones, approximately 86% of them appearing once. The sample taken for sequencing was peripheral blood. The origin of the receptors is an elderly man with acute or convalescent COVID-19. Both conserved end residues are part of each CDR3.

v_gene	j_gene	CDR3aa
TRBV4-2	TRBJ2-3	CASSQEASASTDTQYF
TRBV30	TRBJ2-7	CAWSGLRGGSGRLLEQYF
TRBV7-3	TRBJ2-1	CASSPTGGNEQFF
TRBV7-8	TRBJ2-5	CASSAGTSGSPETQYF
TRBV7-9	TRBJ2-7	CASSSGLGSDEQYF
TRBV5-1	TRBJ2-1	CASSLPTGDDDEQFF
TRBV9	TRBJ2-7	CASSRGQGYYEQYF
TRBV11-1	TRBJ1-1	CASSLKRRTEAFF
TRBV14	TRBJ1-6	CASSQLWSEDSPLHF
TRBV2	TRBJ2-4	CASTPAQVLKNIQYF
TRBV7-2	TRBJ2-3	CASSLFLAGNTDTQYF
TRBV7-8	TRBJ1-4	CASSLLGRSFPIEKLFF
TRBV4-3	TRBJ2-1	CASSQDQARGYRNEQFF
TRBV19	TRBJ1-1	CASSVFAGRNTEAFF
TRBV7-8	TRBJ2-5	CASSSDRQETQYF
TRBV4-3	TRBJ2-2	CASSHFISEPNTGELFF
TRBV6-2/TRBV6-3	TRBJ2-1	CASSLGQRIYNEQFF
TRBV5-4	TRBJ1-5	CASSLQGSQPQHF
TRBV6-6	TRBJ2-7	CASSYSPARVYEQYF
TRBV7-2	TRBJ1-2	CASSLTGGDSYGYTF
TRBV11-2	TRBJ2-3	CASSSVRDSSTDTQYF
TRBV10-3	TRBJ2-2	CAIRPTGEGSGELFF
TRBV7-9	TRBJ2-1	CASSQGLALEGEQFF
TRBV10-3	TRBJ1-1	CAITAGRGTEAFF
TRBV30	TRBJ2-2	CAWGKQGIGFYTGELFF
TRBV28	TRBJ1-1	CASSPRSGQGNTEAFF
TRBV19	TRBJ1-2	CASSIGQGAYGYTF
TRBV18	TRBJ1-2	CASSTGQDYGYTF
TRBV5-4	TRBJ1-4	CASSLTGDATNEKLFF
TRBV25-1	TRBJ2-5	CASNGQGEETQYF
TRBV18	TRBJ2-1	CASSPSPGLAGGYNEQFF
TRBV29-1	TRBJ1-2	CSVGQATNYGYTF
TRBV5-1	TRBJ1-1	CASSLDRAGEAFF
TRBV9	TRBJ2-1	CASSLSTAYNEQFF
TRBV28	TRBJ1-4	CASSLSQGIEKLFF
TRBV6-2/TRBV6-3	TRBJ1-5	CASSDLGRAQHF
TRBV4-3	TRBJ2-7	CASSQGGPPGEQYF
TRBV24-1	TRBJ2-3	CATEGSFTDTQYF
TRBV6-1	TRBJ2-4	CASSEVRRAGKNIQYF
TRBV19	TRBJ2-7	CASSIELSGGAYEQYF
TRBV7-6	TRBJ2-2	CASSLTTGGNSGRGNTGELFF
TRBV27	TRBJ1-6	CASSLVAVGRVTSSYNSPLHF
TRBV6-1	TRBJ1-6	CASSEVFSQGSYNSPLHF
TRBV6-6	TRBJ1-2	CASSGQGASGYTF
TRBV10-3	TRBJ2-3	CATELDRGTDTQYF
TRBV12-5	TRBJ2-1	CASGLEVAKQFF
TRBV19	TRBJ2-1	CASSKQAGLSSYNEQFF
TRBV3-1/TRBV3-2	TRBJ2-7	CASRTTGSHYEQYF